This T cell receptor beta chain came from a study of blood T cell repertoires in COVID-19. J lost 4 bases, V lost 2 bases, and 4 bases had no gene match. The CDR3 sequence is 14 residues long. Germline-derived CDR1 and CDR2 are SGHRS and YFSETQ. Measured with immunoSEQ multiplex PCR; TCRdb has only the in-frame clones, and not every one. The table has approximately 300,000 clones, roughly 86% seen once. The chain employs TRBV5-1 and TRBJ2-3, with TRBD2 matching over 7 bases. The specimen was peripheral blood. This TCR was recovered from a woman aged 30 to 39 with COVID-19, enrolled during active disease. This CDR3 is CASSLRRGADTQYF. CDR3 sequence (DNA): TGCGCCAGCAGCTTACGCCGGGGGGCAGATACGCAGTATTTT.